A single T cell receptor beta chain is shown here with its context. After removal of 1 base from V and 4 bases from J, the junction contained 6 bases not matched to a gene. The CDR3 spans 17 residues. Germline values: CDR1 LGHNA, CDR2 YSLEER. For the second PCR, which ran for 7 to 11 cycles, a sample-barcoded 5' primer and a J-beta primer mix were used. MiXCR, run by TCRdb on the 5' RACE reads, gives a single entry per CDR3 protein. The data contain under 750,000 distinct CDR3 sequences, under 55% of them singletons. Roughly 10 milliliters was the volume of peripheral blood drawn from each donor. The data belong to a study of blood T cells in healthy people across ages.

Sequenced input: blood. This chain links TRBV4-3 with TRBJ2-4, with TRBD2 identical over 11 bases. The TCR originated in an elderly man in good health. The CDR3 loop reads CASSQAATSGKKNIQYF. The CDR3 DNA follows: TGCGCCAGCAGCCAAGCAGCGACTAGCGGGAAAAAAAACATTCAGTACTTC.